One sample yielded the 16 T cell receptor beta chains listed below, sequenced in a study of graft-versus-host responses after intestinal transplantation. This table comes from immunoSEQ multiplex PCR, and its TCRdb copy is limited to in-frame clones, with some not included. The sample includes under 150,000 clones, roughly 95% of them seen just once. Antigen specificity for these receptors is unknown. The material was unstimulated CD8+ T cells sorted from spleen or lymph node cells, obtained before intestinal transplant. The receptors come from a human donor who received an intestinal transplant.

V and J are TRBV7-8 and TRBJ2-2; D is undetermined. Trimming removed 2 bases at V and 6 bases at J, with 4 bases between. Looked up from germline, CDR1 is SGHVS and CDR2 is FQNEAQ. The CDR3 contains 12 residues. The CDR3 DNA reads as TGTGCCAGCAGCTTATCCGCCGGGGAGCTGTTTTTT. It is translated as CASSLSAGELFF.

This chain joins TRBV4-2 and TRBJ2-1; 12 bases are a match to TRBD2. Looked up from germline, CDR1 is LGHNA and CDR2 is YNFKEQ. With V trimmed by 0 bases and J by 5 bases, 11 bases remained unmatched. The CDR3 runs to 19 residues. The CDR3 DNA is TGTGCCAGCAGCCAAGATCGATGGGTGACTAGCGGGAGAAACAATGAGCAGTTCTTC. Translated, it gives CASSQDRWVTSGRNNEQFF.

The chain recombines TRBV10-3 with TRBJ1-1, with 9 bases identical to TRBD1. This CDR3 is 13 amino acids long. V lost 4 bases to trimming and J lost 4 bases; unmatched junction nucleotides: 1. Germline V lookup: CDR1 ENHRY, CDR2 SYGVKD. CDR3: CAISGTGVTEAFF. The CDR3 coding sequence is TGTGCCATCAGTGGGACAGGGGTCACTGAAGCTTTCTTT.

This clone was recorded only once. This sequence joins TRBV18 and TRBJ2-5; 13 positions agree with TRBD2. The tail of the sequence fits TRBJ2-7 better, so the J call may be wrong. Germline V gives CDR1 KGHSH, CDR2 LQKENI. This CDR3 spans 16 amino acids. The CDR3 sequence: CASSPWTSGSFYEQYF. The CDR3, as DNA: TGTGCCAGCTCACCCTGGACTAGCGGGAGTTTCTACGAGCAGTACTTC.

The chain couples TRBV19 to TRBJ2-1, with 11 bases aligning to TRBD2. CDR1 LNHDA and CDR2 SQIVND come from the germline V gene (reference sequence). V gave up 0 bases and J gave up 2 bases; unmatched junction bases: 6. This CDR3 contains 18 residues. The CDR3 loop is CASSIEILAGGTYNEQFF. The CDR3 DNA reads as TGTGCCAGTAGTATAGAAATCCTAGCGGGAGGAACCTACAATGAGCAGTTCTTC.

CDR3 sequence reads: CASRERTAYEQYF. CDR3 coding DNA: TGTGCCAGCAGGGAAAGGACGGCTTACGAGCAGTACTTC. The chain employs TRBV28 and TRBJ2-7; D remains unclear. The V gene's germline CDR1 is MDHEN and CDR2 SYDVKM. There are 13 residues in the CDR3. Trimming shortened V by 6 bases and J by 4 bases, and 13 bases separated the two germline ends.

The chain combines TRBV7-6 with TRBJ2-3; 7 positions agree with TRBD2. The CDR3 is 13 residues long. V lost 5 bases, J lost 8 bases, and 7 bases stayed unmatched. In germline, CDR1 is SGHVS, CDR2 FNYEAQ. CDR3 bases: TGTGCCAGCAGCCCGGGGGGATCGGGTACGCAGTATTTT. Translation gives CASSPGGSGTQYF.

The gene calls are TRBV27 and TRBJ2-7; either TRBD1 or TRBD2 may supply D (5 bases each). This CDR3 comprises 15 residues. CDR1 and CDR2 (germline): MNHEY, SMNVEV (reference sequence). Trimming left V 5 bases short and J 5 bases short, with 19 bases between. The CDR3 is CASSTLPGTTHEQYF. The CDR3 coding sequence is TGTGCCAGCAGTACACTCCCCGGGACGACCCACGAGCAGTACTTC.

The J gene is TRBJ1-3, the V gene TRBV6-5, with unresolved D. The CDR3 is made up of 14 amino acids. V lost 0 bases to trimming and J lost 2 bases, with 5 bases between them. Germline V CDR1 and CDR2: MNHEY, SVGAGI. CDR3 sequence reads: CASSYSGAGNTIYF. As DNA, the CDR3 is TGTGCCAGCAGTTACTCCGGGGCTGGAAACACCATATATTTT.

In the case of this clone: One end of the junction varies from germline; a read error may be responsible. The chain employs TRBV13 and TRBJ2-3; TRBD2 might be the D (6 bases). Germline values: CDR1 PRHDT, CDR2 FYEKMQ (reference sequence). The CDR3 sequence is 12 residues long. CDR3 sequence (DNA): TGTGCCAGCAGCGTAGGACTAAAGAAACGGTATTTT. Translated, it gives CASSVGLKKRYF.

In this sample, this clone turned up once. The chain has TRBV9 and TRBJ2-3; 8 nucleotides match TRBD2. The CDR3 is made up of 11 amino acids. V lost 4 bases, J lost 8 bases, and 0 bases stayed unmatched. Germline CDR1 is SGDLS and CDR2 is YYNGEE. In DNA form, the CDR3 reads TGTGCCAGCAGCACTAGCGGTACGCAGTATTTT. It yields the protein CASSTSGTQYF.

The rearrangement joins TRBV6-5 to TRBJ1-1; D is perhaps TRBD1 (5 bases). The CDR3 extends over 14 amino acids. The V gene's germline CDR1 is MNHEY and CDR2 SVGAGI. V was clipped by 2 bases and J by 6 bases, with 13 bases between them. The CDR3 region is CASSYVPGLAEAFF. In DNA, the CDR3 is TGTGCCAGCAGTTACGTTCCAGGGTTGGCTGAAGCTTTCTTT.

The rearrangement links TRBV15 to TRBJ2-7; D uncertain. The germline CDR1 and CDR2 sequences are LNHNV and YYDKDF (reference sequence). This CDR3 is 14 amino acids long. Trimming cost V 0 bases and J 6 bases, with 12 bases left between them. CDR3 amino acids: CATSRDLGAFEQYF. The CDR3 DNA sequence: TGTGCCACCAGCAGAGATCTGGGCGCTTTCGAGCAGTACTTC.

The rearrangement joins TRBV27 to TRBJ2-3; the D is unclear. Trimming left V 3 bases short and J 5 bases short, with 12 bases between. The CDR3 is 14 amino acids. The germline CDR1 and CDR2 sequences are MNHEY and SMNVEV (reference sequence). The CDR3 sequence: CASSFTLLEDTQYF. As DNA, the CDR3 is TGTGCCAGCAGTTTTACGCTTTTAGAAGATACGCAGTATTTT.

There are a few counts of this clone. It differs at one base from a far larger clone, so likely a read error. V usage is TRBV7-6 and J usage is TRBJ1-1; D is uncertain. Looked up from germline, CDR1 is SGHVS and CDR2 is FNYEAQ. The V end was cut by 3 bases, the J end by 5 bases, with 7 bases between. This CDR3 spans 12 amino acids. CDR3 sequence: CASSLRGTEAFF. CDR3 sequence (DNA): TGTGCCAGCAGCTTGAGAGGGACTGAAGCTTTCTTT. Supplemented by reference TRBV7-6 and TRBJ1-1, the full variable domain reads GAGVSQSPRYKVTKRGQDVALRCDPISGHVSLYWYRQALGQGPEFLTYFNYEAQQDKSGLPNDRFSAERPEGSISTLTIQRTEQRDSAMYRCASSLRGTEAFFGQGTRLTVV.

About this clone: One end of the junction is discordant with germline, which a read error may explain. This sequence joins TRBV14 and TRBJ2-7; 8 bases are a match to TRBD2. Germline CDR1 is SGHDN and CDR2 is FVKESK. The CDR3 contains 15 residues. This CDR3 is CASSQDVGTSYEQYF. Written as DNA, the CDR3 is TGTGCCAGCAGTCAAGATGTTGGGACTAGCTACGAGCAGTACTTC.